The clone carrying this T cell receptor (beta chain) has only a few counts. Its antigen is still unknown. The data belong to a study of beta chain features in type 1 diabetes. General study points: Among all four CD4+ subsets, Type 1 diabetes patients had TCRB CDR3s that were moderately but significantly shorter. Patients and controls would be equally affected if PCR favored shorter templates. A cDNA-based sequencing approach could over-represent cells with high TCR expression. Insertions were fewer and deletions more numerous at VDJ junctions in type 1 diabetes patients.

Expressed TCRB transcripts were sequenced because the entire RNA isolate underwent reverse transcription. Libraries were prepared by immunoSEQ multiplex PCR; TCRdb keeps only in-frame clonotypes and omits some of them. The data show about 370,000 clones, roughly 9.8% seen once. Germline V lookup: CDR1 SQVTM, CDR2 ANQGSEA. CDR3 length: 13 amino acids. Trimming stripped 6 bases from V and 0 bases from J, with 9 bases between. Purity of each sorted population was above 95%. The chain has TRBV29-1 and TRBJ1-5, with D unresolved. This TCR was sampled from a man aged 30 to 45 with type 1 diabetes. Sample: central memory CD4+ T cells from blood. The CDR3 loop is CSVRRASNQPQHF. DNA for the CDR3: TGCAGCGTAAGACGGGCTAGCAATCAGCCCCAGCATTTT.